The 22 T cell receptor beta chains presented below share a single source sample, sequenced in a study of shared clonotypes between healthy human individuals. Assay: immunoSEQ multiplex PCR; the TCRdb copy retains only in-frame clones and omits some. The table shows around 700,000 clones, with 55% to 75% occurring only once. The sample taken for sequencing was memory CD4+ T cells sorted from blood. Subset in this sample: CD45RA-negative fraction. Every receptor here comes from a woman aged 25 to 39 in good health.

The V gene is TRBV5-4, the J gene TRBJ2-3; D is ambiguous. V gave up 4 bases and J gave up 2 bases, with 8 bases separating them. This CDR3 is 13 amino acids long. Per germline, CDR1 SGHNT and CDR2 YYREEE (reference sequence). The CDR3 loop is CASSHEHTDTQYF. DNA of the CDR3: TGTGCCAGCAGCCACGAACACACAGATACGCAGTATTTT.

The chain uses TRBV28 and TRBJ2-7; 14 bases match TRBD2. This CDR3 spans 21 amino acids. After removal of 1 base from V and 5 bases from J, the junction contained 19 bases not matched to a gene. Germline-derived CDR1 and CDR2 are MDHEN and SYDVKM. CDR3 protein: CASSLFSYRGTSGSSVDEQYF. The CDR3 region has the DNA TGTGCCAGCAGTTTATTCTCTTACCGCGGGACTAGCGGGAGTTCGGTCGACGAGCAGTACTTC.

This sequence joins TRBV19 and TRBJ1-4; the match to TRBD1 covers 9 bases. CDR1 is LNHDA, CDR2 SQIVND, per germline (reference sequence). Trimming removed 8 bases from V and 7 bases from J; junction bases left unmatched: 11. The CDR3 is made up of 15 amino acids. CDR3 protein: CASDTSGQGSEKLFF. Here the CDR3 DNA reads TGTGCCAGTGATACTTCGGGACAGGGTAGTGAAAAACTGTTTTTT.

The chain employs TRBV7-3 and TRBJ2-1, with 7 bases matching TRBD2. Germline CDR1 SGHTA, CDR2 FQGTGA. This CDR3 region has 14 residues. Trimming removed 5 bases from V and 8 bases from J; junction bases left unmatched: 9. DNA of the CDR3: TGTGCCAGCAGCCTGACTCGACTAGCCGATGAGCAGTTCTTC. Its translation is CASSLTRLADEQFF.

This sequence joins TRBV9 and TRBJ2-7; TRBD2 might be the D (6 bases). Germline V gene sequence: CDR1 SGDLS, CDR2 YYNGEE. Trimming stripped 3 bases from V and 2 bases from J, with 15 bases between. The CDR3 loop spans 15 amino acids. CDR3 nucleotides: TGTGCCAGCAGCGCTGGTCGGGAGCGAACCTACGAGCAGTACTTC. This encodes CASSAGRERTYEQYF.

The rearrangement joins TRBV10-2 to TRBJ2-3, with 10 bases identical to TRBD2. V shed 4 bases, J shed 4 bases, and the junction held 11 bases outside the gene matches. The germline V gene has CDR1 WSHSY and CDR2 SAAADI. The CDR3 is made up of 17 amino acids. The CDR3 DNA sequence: TGCGCCAGCAGTGGGGCTAGCGGGAGCACCCTGGCAGATACGCAGTATTTT. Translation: CASSGASGSTLADTQYF.

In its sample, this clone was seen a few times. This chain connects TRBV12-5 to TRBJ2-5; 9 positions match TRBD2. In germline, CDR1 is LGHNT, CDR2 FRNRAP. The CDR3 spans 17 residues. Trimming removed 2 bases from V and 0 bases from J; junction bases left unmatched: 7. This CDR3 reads CASGLRLAEGYQETQYF. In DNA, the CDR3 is TGTGCTAGTGGTTTGAGACTAGCGGAAGGGTACCAAGAGACCCAGTACTTC. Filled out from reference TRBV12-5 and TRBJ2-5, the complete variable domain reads DARVTQTPRHKVTEMGQEVTMRCQPILGHNTVFWYRQTMMQGLELLAYFRNRAPLDDSGMPKDRFSAEMPDATLATLKIQPSEPRDSAVYFCASGLRLAEGYQETQYFGPGTRLLVL.

The CDR3: CAGGEGPGANVLTF. DNA for the CDR3: TGTGCCGGGGGCGAGGGACCTGGGGCCAACGTCCTGACTTTC. The V call is TRBV2, the J call TRBJ2-6; perhaps TRBD1 as D (6 bases). This CDR3 region has 14 residues. Germline V lookup: CDR1 SNHLY, CDR2 FYNNEI. Trimming cost V 11 bases and J 2 bases, with 13 bases left between them.

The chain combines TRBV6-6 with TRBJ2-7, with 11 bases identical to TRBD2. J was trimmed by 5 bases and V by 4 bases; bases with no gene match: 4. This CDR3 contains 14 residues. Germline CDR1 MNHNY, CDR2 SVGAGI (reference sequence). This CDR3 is CASSFLTSGNEQYF. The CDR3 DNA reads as TGTGCCAGCAGTTTCCTGACTAGCGGGAACGAGCAGTACTTC.

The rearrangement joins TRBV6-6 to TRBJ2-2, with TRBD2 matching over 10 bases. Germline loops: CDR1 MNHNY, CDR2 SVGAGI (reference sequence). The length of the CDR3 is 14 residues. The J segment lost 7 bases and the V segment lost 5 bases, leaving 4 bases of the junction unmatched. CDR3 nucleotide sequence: TGTGCCAGCAGTGGACTAGCGGTGGGCGGGGAGCTGTTTTTT. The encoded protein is CASSGLAVGGELFF.

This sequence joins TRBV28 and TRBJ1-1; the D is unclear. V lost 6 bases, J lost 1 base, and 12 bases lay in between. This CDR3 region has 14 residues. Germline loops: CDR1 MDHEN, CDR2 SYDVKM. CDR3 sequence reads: CASRGGGANTEAFF. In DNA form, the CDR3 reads TGTGCCAGCAGGGGAGGTGGTGCGAACACTGAAGCTTTCTTT.

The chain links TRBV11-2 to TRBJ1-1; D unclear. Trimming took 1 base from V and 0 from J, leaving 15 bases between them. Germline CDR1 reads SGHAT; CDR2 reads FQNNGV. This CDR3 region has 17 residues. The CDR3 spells CASSLGRRTRMNTEAFF. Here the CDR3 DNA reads TGTGCCAGCAGCTTAGGTAGGCGGACTCGCATGAACACTGAAGCTTTCTTT.

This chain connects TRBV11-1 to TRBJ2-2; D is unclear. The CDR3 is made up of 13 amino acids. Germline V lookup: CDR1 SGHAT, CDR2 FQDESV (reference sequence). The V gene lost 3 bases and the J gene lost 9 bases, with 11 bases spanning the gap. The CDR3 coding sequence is TGTGCCAGCAGCTTGGGCCATCAGCGGGAGCTGTTTTTT. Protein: CASSLGHQRELFF.

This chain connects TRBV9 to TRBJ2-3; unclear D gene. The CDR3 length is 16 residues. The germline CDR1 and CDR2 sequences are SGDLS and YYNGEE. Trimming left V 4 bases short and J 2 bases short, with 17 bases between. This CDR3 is CASSPIGFLLTDTQYF. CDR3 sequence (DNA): TGTGCCAGCAGCCCAATCGGATTCCTACTCACAGATACGCAGTATTTT.

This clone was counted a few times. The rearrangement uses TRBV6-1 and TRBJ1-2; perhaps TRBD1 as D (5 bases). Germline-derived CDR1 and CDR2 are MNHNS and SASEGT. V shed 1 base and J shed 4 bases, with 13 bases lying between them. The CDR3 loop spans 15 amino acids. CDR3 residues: CASSEGGPSLYGYTF. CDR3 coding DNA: TGTGCCAGCAGTGAAGGGGGCCCCTCGCTCTATGGCTACACCTTC.

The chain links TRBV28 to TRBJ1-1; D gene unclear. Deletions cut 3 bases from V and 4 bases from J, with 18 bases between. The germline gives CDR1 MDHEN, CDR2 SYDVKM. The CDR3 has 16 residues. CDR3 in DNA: TGTGCCAGCAGTTTTCACCGCGCACCCCCGGGCACTGAAGCTTTCTTT. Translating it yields CASSFHRAPPGTEAFF.

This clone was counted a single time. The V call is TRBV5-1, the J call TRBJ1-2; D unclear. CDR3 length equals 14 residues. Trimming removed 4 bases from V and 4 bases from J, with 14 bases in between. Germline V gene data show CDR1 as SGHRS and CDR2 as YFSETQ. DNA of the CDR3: TGCGCCAGCAGCCCCCTGGGGATTTCCTATGGCTACACCTTC. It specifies CASSPLGISYGYTF.

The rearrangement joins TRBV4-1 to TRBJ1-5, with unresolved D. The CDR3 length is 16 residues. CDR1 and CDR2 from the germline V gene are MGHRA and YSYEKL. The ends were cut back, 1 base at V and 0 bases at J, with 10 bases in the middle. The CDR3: CASSQGTSHSNQPQHF. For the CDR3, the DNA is TGCGCCAGCAGCCAAGGTACCAGTCATAGCAATCAGCCCCAGCATTTT.

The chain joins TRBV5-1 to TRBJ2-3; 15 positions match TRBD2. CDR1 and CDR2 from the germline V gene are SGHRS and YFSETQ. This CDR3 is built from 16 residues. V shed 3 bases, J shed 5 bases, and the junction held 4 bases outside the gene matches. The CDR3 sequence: CASSSGLAGGGDTQYF. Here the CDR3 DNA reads TGCGCCAGCAGCTCGGGACTAGCGGGAGGAGGAGATACGCAGTATTTT.

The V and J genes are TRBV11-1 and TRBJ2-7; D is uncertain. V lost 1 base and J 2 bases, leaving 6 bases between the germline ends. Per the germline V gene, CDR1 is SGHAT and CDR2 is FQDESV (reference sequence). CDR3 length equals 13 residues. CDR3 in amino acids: CASSLGLPYEQYF. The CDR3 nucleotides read TGTGCCAGCAGCTTAGGTTTACCCTACGAGCAGTACTTC.

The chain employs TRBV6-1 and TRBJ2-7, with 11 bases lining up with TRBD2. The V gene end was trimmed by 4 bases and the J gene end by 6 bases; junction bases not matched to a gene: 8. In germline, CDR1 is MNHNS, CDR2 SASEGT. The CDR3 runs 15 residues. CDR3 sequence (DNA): TGTGCCAGCAGTGCCCTGCTAGCGGGAGGTGCCGAGCAGTACTTC. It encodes CASSALLAGGAEQYF.

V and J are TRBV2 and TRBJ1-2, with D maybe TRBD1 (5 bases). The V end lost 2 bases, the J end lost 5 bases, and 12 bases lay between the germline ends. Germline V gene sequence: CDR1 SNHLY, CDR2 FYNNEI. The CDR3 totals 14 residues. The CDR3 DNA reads TGTGCCAGCAGTGAACTGGGGACGAGGTATGGCTACACCTTC. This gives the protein CASSELGTRYGYTF. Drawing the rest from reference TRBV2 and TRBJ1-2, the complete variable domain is EPEVTQTPSHQVTQMGQEVILRCVPISNHLYFYWYRQILGQKVEFLVSFYNNEISEKSEIFDDQFSVERPDGSNFTLKIRSTKLEDSAMYFCASSELGTRYGYTFGSGTRLTVV.